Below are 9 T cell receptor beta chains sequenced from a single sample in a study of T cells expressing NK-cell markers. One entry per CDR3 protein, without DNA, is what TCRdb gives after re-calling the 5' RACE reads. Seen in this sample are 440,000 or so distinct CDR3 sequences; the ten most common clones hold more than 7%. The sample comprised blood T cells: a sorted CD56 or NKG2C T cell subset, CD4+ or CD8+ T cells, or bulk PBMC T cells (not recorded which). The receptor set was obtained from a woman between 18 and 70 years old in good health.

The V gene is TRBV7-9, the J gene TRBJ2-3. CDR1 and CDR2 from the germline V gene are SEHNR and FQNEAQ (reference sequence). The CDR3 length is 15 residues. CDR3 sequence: CASSLGSDSTDTQYF.

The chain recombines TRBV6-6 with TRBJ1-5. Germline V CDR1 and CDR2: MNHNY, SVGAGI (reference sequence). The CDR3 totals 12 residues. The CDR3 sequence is CASSYGHQPQHF.

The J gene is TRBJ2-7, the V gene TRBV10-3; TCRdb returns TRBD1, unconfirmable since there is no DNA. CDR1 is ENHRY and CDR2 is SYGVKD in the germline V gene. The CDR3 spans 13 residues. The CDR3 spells CAIFRTDSYEQYF.

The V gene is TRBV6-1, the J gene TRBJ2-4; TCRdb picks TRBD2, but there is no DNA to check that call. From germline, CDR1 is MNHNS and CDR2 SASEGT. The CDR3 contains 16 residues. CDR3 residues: CASSEFGALVKNIQYF.

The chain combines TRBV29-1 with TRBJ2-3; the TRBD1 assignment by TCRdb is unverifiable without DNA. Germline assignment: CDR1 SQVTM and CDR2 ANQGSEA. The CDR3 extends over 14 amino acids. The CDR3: CSGGKWPLTDTQYF.

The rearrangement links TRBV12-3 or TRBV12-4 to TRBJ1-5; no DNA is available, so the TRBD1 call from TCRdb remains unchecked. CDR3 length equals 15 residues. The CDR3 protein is CASSLEADWGSAQHF.

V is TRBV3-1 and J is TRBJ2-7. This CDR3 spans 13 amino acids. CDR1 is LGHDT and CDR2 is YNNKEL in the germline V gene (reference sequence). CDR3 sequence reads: CASSQLWTYEQYF.

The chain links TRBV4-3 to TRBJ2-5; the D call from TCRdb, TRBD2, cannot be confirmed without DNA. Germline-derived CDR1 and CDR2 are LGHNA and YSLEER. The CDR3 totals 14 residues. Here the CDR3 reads CASSPRLAAGTQYF.

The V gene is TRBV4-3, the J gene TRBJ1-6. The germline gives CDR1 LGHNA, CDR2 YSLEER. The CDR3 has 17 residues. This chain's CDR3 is CASSQDGGGSYNSPLHF.